This T cell receptor (beta chain) was observed in a study of blood T cell repertoires in COVID-19. In the study overall: Italy, Spain and the United States were the sources of the convalescent and acute COVID-19 samples. Sources were T cells, B-cell-depleted T cells, or PBMCs; the material itself was cDNA or gDNA.

V lost 5 bases and J lost 10; bases outside the gene matches: 14. CDR3 length: 15 amino acids. CDR1 and CDR2 from the germline V gene are SEHNR and FQNEAQ (reference sequence). In the original workflow: Reference gene primer amplification yielded estimated nucleated cell counts. Generated by immunoSEQ multiplex PCR, the TCRdb table keeps only in-frame clones and is missing some. D and trimming were read from the DNA, whereas the V and J calls and clone size are those reported in that table. The sample includes around 93,000 clones, about 87% seen only once; the top ten take 11%. This clonotype was sampled from a man older than 75 with acute or convalescent COVID-19. V gene TRBV7-9 combines with J gene TRBJ1-1; 9 bases are shared with TRBD1. Sequenced material: peripheral blood. The CDR3 DNA sequence: TGTGCCAGCAGCCCATGGGACAGGGCATTTGCGGGAGCTTTCTTT. As protein: CASSPWDRAFAGAFF. Supplemented by reference TRBV7-9 and TRBJ1-1, the full variable domain reads DTGVSQNPRHKITKRGQNVTFRCDPISEHNRLYWYRQTLGQGPEFLTYFQNEAQLEKSRLLSDRFSAERPKGSFSTLEIQRTEQGDSAMYLCASSPWDRAFAGAFFGQGTRLTVV.